The next 12 T cell receptor beta chains were all read from a single sample in a study of siplizumab effects on memory and regulatory T cells. Here immunoSEQ multiplex PCR was the method, and the copy in TCRdb shows in-frame clones only, minus some. The data show approximately 120,000 clones, roughly 93% seen once. Sequencing was performed on non-Treg CD4+ T cells sorted from blood. The receptors derive from a human donor in good health.

The gene calls are TRBV2 and TRBJ1-5; TRBD1 might be the D (5 bases). V was pared by 7 bases and J by 3 bases, with 16 bases between. This CDR3 comprises 15 residues. CDR1 and CDR2 from the germline V gene are SNHLY and FYNNEI. The chain's CDR3 is CASTYSDSSNQPQHF. The CDR3 bases are TGTGCCAGCACTTACAGCGACAGTTCCAATCAGCCCCAGCATTTT.

This CDR3 is CASSVTTGTGVSNEQFF. The CDR3 nucleotides read TGTGCCAGCAGTGTAACAACCGGGACAGGGGTAAGCAATGAGCAGTTCTTC. J is TRBJ2-1 and V is TRBV6-1, with TRBD1 matching over 10 bases. Germline V gives CDR1 MNHNS, CDR2 SASEGT. The J segment lost 6 bases and the V segment lost 4 bases, leaving 12 bases of the junction unmatched. The CDR3 runs to 17 residues.

This clone is a singleton in its sample. V gene TRBV19 combines with J gene TRBJ1-5, with D tentatively TRBD1 (5 bases). The germline CDR1 and CDR2 sequences are LNHDA and SQIVND (reference sequence). The CDR3 has 19 residues. V lost 6 bases to trimming and J lost 4 bases, with 28 bases between them. CDR3 sequence reads: CASSTFDLSQIRGNQPQHF. The CDR3 region has the DNA TGTGCCAGTAGCACCTTCGACTTGTCTCAGATAAGGGGTAATCAGCCCCAGCATTTT.

The V call is TRBV28, the J call TRBJ1-2; D possibly corresponds to TRBD1 (5 bases). This CDR3 region has 12 residues. Per the germline V gene, CDR1 is MDHEN and CDR2 is SYDVKM. The germline V and J ends were trimmed by 5 bases and 6 bases, with 10 bases remaining between them. The DNA for the CDR3 is TGTGCCAGCAGTCCAGGGTCGGATGGCTACACCTTC. Its translation is CASSPGSDGYTF.

The rearrangement uses TRBV5-1 and TRBJ2-7; TRBD1 might be the D (5 bases). The CDR3 is 15 amino acids. V gave up 1 base and J gave up 0 bases, with 11 bases separating them. CDR1 and CDR2 (germline): SGHRS, YFSETQ. CDR3 region: CASSLRPTDSYEQYF. DNA for the CDR3: TGCGCCAGCAGCTTGCGGCCGACAGACTCCTACGAGCAGTACTTC.

This chain connects TRBV5-1 to TRBJ2-7, with D maybe TRBD2 (7 bases). The CDR3 has 13 residues. Between the trimmed V and J ends, which lost 6 bases and 7 bases, there was a span of 17 bases. Germline V CDR1 and CDR2: SGHRS, YFSETQ. CDR3 bases: TGCGCCAGCACCGAGGCGGGGGCGCGTGAGCAGTACTTC. Translation: CASTEAGAREQYF. The complete variable domain, with remaining parts taken from reference TRBV5-1 and TRBJ2-7, reads KAGVTQTPRYLIKTRGQQVTLSCSPISGHRSVSWYQQTPGQGLQFLFEYFSETQRNKGNFPGRFSGRQFSNSRSEMNVSTLELGDSALYLCASTEAGAREQYFGPGTRLTVT.

This clone was seen a handful of times. This same CDR3 is encoded by further DNA sequences in the sample. The rearrangement links TRBV28 to TRBJ2-5, with D hard to call. Trimming took 3 bases from V and 5 from J, leaving 4 bases between them. Germline loops: CDR1 MDHEN, CDR2 SYDVKM. The CDR3 runs to 11 residues. The CDR3 nucleotides read TGTGCCAGCAGTTTGAGGGAGACCCAGTACTTC. As protein: CASSLRETQYF. Together with reference TRBV28 and TRBJ2-5, the CDR3 gives the full variable domain: DVKVTQSSRYLVKRTGEKVFLECVQDMDHENMFWYRQDPGLGLRLIYFSYDVKMKEKGDIPEGYSVSREKKERFSLILESASTNQTSMYLCASSLRETQYFGPGTRLLVL.

This chain uses TRBV10-3 with TRBJ2-7; TRBD2 aligns across 11 bases. Looked up from germline, CDR1 is ENHRY and CDR2 is SYGVKD. V lost 11 bases to trimming and J lost 2 bases; unmatched junction nucleotides: 11. The CDR3 extends over 15 amino acids. This CDR3 reads CASSQLAGDTYEQYF. Here the CDR3 DNA reads TGTGCCTCATCCCAACTAGCGGGGGATACCTACGAGCAGTACTTC.

The chain uses TRBV10-3 and TRBJ2-3; 8 bases match TRBD2. This CDR3 is built from 16 residues. Germline V CDR1 and CDR2: ENHRY, SYGVKD. The V segment lost 7 bases and the J segment 4 bases; nucleotides outside the gene matches: 13. In DNA, the CDR3 is TGTGCCATCAAGGACTCAGGGCTAGCGGGTCCAGATACGCAGTATTTT. It codes for CAIKDSGLAGPDTQYF.

The gene calls are TRBV11-3 and TRBJ2-2; D gene ambiguous. Between the trimmed V and J ends, which lost 1 base and 3 bases, there was a span of 6 bases. The CDR3 has 14 amino acids. Germline V CDR1 and CDR2: SGHNT, YENEEA. The chain's CDR3 is CASSLVADTGELFF. CDR3 sequence (DNA): TGTGCCAGCAGCTTAGTTGCGGACACCGGGGAGCTGTTTTTT.

The J gene is TRBJ2-1, the V gene TRBV19, with D perhaps TRBD1 or TRBD2 (5 bases each). V lost 0 bases to trimming and J lost 8 bases, with 17 bases between them. The germline gives CDR1 LNHDA, CDR2 SQIVND (reference sequence). There are 16 residues in the CDR3. CDR3 protein: CASSIDLGPPYDEQFF. The CDR3 DNA reads TGTGCCAGTAGTATAGATTTGGGACCCCCTTATGATGAGCAGTTCTTC.

This chain's CDR3 is CASSFGQGPYEQYF. CDR3 coding DNA: TGTGCCAGCAGCTTCGGACAGGGCCCCTACGAGCAGTACTTC. The chain couples TRBV5-6 to TRBJ2-7, with 8 bases aligning to TRBD1. Germline trimming cut 2 bases from V and 2 bases from J; bases unmatched to any gene: 3. This CDR3 spans 14 amino acids. Germline lookup yields CDR1 SGHDT and CDR2 YYEEEE. Full variable domain (missing parts from reference TRBV5-6 and TRBJ2-7): DAGVTQSPTHLIKTRGQQVTLRCSPKSGHDTVSWYQQALGQGPQFIFQYYEEEERQRGNFPDRFSGHQFPNYSSELNVNALLLGDSALYLCASSFGQGPYEQYFGPGTRLTVT.